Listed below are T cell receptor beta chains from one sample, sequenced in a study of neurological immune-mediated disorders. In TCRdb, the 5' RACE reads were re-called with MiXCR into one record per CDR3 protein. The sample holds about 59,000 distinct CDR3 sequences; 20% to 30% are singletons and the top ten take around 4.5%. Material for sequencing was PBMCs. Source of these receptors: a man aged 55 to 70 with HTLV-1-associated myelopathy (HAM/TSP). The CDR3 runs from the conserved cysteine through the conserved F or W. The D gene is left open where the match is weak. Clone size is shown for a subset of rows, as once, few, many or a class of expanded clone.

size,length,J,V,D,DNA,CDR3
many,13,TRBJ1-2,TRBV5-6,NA,TGTGCCAGCAGCCCAACTTCGGGGAGAGGCTACACCTTC,CASSPTSGRGYTF
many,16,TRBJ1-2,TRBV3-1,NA,TGTGCCAGCAGCCGTGGAATTCAGGGCCACAACTATGGCTACACCTTC,CASSRGIQGHNYGYTF
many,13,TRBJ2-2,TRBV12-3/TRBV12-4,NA,TGTGCCAGCAGTTTATCATTCACCGGGGAGCTGTTTTTT,CASSLSFTGELFF
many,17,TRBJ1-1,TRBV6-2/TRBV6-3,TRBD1,TGTGCCAGCAGCTATACGAAATCCCGGGACAGACGAGAAGAGGCTTTCTTT,CASSYTKSRDRREEAFF
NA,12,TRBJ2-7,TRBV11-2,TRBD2,TGTGCCAGCAGCAGTAGCGGGAGCGAGCAGTACTTC,CASSSSGSEQYF
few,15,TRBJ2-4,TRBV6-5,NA,TGTGCCAGCAGCGACCGGGATCCTCCTAAAAACATTCAGTACTTC,CASSDRDPPKNIQYF
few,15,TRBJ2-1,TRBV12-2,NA,TGTGCAAGTCGCTCCGGGGTTAGGGAGGTCGATGAGCAGTTCTTC,CASRSGVREVDEQFF
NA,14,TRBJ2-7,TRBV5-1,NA,TGCGCCAGCAGGAGGGATTTTGAATCCTACGAGCAGTACTTC,CASRRDFESYEQYF
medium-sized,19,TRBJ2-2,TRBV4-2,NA,TGTGCCAGCAGCCAAGGACCCTCCGGGACACAGGGCAAGAACGGGGAGCTGTTTTTT,CASSQGPSGTQGKNGELFF
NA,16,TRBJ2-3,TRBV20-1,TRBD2,TGCAGTGCCCCCCAAACTAGCGGGAGGCACACAGATACGCAGTATTTT,CSAPQTSGRHTDTQYF
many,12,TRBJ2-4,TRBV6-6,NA,TGTGCCAGCAGCCGGTCCCAGGGAACCCGGTACTTC,CASSRSQGTRYF
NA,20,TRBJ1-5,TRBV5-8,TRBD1,TGTGCCAGCAGCTTCTATGTCACAGGGGCGCTAAGTTACGGCAATCAGCCCCAGCATTTT,CASSFYVTGALSYGNQPQHF
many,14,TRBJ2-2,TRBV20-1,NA,TGCAGTGCTAGAGATCAGGGTTACTTGGGGGAGCTGTTTTTT,CSARDQGYLGELFF
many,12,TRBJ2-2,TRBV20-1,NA,TGCAGTGCTAGAGATCACACCGGGGAGCTGTTTTTT,CSARDHTGELFF
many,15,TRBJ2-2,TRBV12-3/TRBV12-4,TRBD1,TGTGCCAGCAGTTCCCGGACAGGGGGCACCGGGGAGCTGTTTTTT,CASSSRTGGTGELFF
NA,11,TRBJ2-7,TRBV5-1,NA,TGCGCCAGCAGCTCTGTCGCTGAGCAGTACTTC,CASSSVAEQYF
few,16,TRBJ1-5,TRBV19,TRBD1,TGTGCCAGTAGCCTTAGGGACAGGGGGGCGGGTCAGCCCCAGCATTTT,CASSLRDRGAGQPQHF
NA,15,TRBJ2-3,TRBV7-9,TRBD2,TGTGCCAGCAGCTTAGCTAGCGGGGCAACAGATACGCAGTATTTT,CASSLASGATDTQYF
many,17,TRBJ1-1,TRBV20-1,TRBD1,TGCAGTGCTTTCCCCGGACAGGGTTCGAAGTTCGGGACTGAAGCTTTCTTT,CSAFPGQGSKFGTEAFF
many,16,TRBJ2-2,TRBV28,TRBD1,TGTGCCAGCAGTTCACCCGCCCGACAGGGTACCGGGGAGCTGTTTTTT,CASSSPARQGTGELFF
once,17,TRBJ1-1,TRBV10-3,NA,TGTGCCATCAGTGAGTCGACTCTGCGACTGTCGAACACTGAAGCTTTCTTT,CAISESTLRLSNTEAFF
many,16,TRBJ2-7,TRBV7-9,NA,TGTGCCAGCAGCTTATCTTTTACGGGGGTCCCGAACGAGCAGTACTTC,CASSLSFTGVPNEQYF
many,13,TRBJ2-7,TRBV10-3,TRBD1,TGTGCCATCAGTGAGATGGGACAGGGCGAGCAGTACTTC,CAISEMGQGEQYF
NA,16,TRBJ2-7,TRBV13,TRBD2,TGTGCCAGCAGCCGTAGAGCGGGAGGCGTAGGCTACGAGCAGTACTTC,CASSRRAGGVGYEQYF
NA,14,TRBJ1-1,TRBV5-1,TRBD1,TGCGCCAGCAGCAGGGGACAGGGGGCATCTGAAGCTTTCTTT,CASSRGQGASEAFF
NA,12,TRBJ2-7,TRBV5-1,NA,TGCGCCAGCAGCTCCTTCTCCTACGAGCAGTACTTC,CASSSFSYEQYF
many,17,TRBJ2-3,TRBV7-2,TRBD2,TGTGCCAGCAGCGCCGGGACTAGCGGGAGGGCCCCAGATACGCAGTATTTT,CASSAGTSGRAPDTQYF
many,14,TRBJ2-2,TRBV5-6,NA,TGTGCCAGCAGCTTGGCCAGGGGTGTCGGGGAGCTGTTTTTT,CASSLARGVGELFF